These 28 T cell receptor beta chains originate from one sample sequenced in a study of cytotoxic CD8 clonotypes in ibrutinib-treated CLL (dated by TCRdb to the early 2020s). The method was the immunoSEQ multiplex PCR assay. TCRdb retrieved this table from immuneACCESS and kept in-frame rearrangements only. Not all clones are present; in checked studies, unresolved V genes account for under half, and no reason is known for the remainder. In this sample the table shows under 150,000 clones, 80% of which occur a single time. 6.5% to 8% of the sample is held by the ten biggest clonotypes. The sample consisted of PBMCs, taken after 36 months of ibrutinib treatment. These receptors came from a human donor with chronic lymphocytic leukemia.

This chain links TRBV2 with TRBJ2-2; D is uncertain. Germline CDR1 reads SNHLY; CDR2 reads FYNNEI. The CDR3 sequence is 11 residues long. V dropped 8 bases and J dropped 2 bases, with 3 bases sitting between them. In DNA, the CDR3 is TGTGCCAGCTCAAACACCGGGGAGCTGTTTTTT. It is translated as CASSNTGELFF.

The V gene is TRBV6-5, the J gene TRBJ2-5; D remains unclear. The CDR3 covers 11 residues. Germline values: CDR1 MNHEY, CDR2 SVGAGI. Trimming stripped 2 bases from V and 12 bases from J, with 10 bases between. The CDR3 DNA reads as TGTGCCAGCAGTTACCAGGCGAAAGAGTACTTC. Translating it yields CASSYQAKEYF.

This clone was detected only once. The V gene is TRBV10-1, the J gene TRBJ2-2; D unclear. Germline CDR1 reads WNHNN; CDR2 reads SYGVQD (reference sequence). This CDR3 region has 13 residues. The germline V and J ends were trimmed by 3 bases and 5 bases, with 7 bases remaining between them. The CDR3 nucleotides are TGCGCCAGCAGTGAAGTTCGGACCGGGGAGCTGTTTTTT. Its protein product is CASSEVRTGELFF.

The rearrangement uses TRBV6-1 and TRBJ1-1; D remains ambiguous. Trimming cost V 7 bases and J 3 bases, with 15 bases left between them. The CDR3 totals 14 residues. Germline CDR1 reads MNHNS; CDR2 reads SASEGT. The CDR3 is CASKIPADHTEAFF. The CDR3 DNA follows: TGTGCCAGCAAGATCCCCGCAGACCACACTGAAGCTTTCTTT.

The CDR3 sequence: CASSQSPGQGIKPYEQYF. The CDR3 nucleotides are TGTGCCAGCAGCCAGTCGCCGGGACAGGGAATTAAACCCTACGAGCAGTACTTC. This chain joins TRBV14 and TRBJ2-7; TRBD1 matches at 9 bases. The CDR3 is 18 residues long. Germline-derived CDR1 and CDR2 are SGHDN and FVKESK. The ends lost 3 bases at V and 2 bases at J; junction bases unmatched: 14. Supplemented by reference TRBV14 and TRBJ2-7, the full variable domain reads EAGVTQFPSHSVIEKGQTVTLRCDPISGHDNLYWYRRVMGKEIKFLLHFVKESKQDESGMPNNRFLAERTGGTYSTLKVQPAELEDSGVYFCASSQSPGQGIKPYEQYFGPGTRLTVT.

V is TRBV5-1 and J is TRBJ2-1, with D unclear. This CDR3 is 15 amino acids long. With 0 bases removed from V and 2 bases from J, the gap between germline ends came to 9 bases. Germline CDR1 reads SGHRS; CDR2 reads YFSETQ. The CDR3 loop is CASSLAASTYNEQFF. CDR3 coding DNA: TGCGCCAGCAGCTTGGCTGCCAGCACCTACAATGAGCAGTTCTTC.

V is TRBV29-1 and J is TRBJ1-5; D may be TRBD1 (5 bases). CDR1 and CDR2 from the germline V gene are SQVTM and ANQGSEA. The CDR3 runs to 12 residues. V was cut by 7 bases and J by 3 bases, with 10 bases left in between. CDR3 loop: CSGGDLNQPQHF. DNA of the CDR3: TGCAGCGGGGGGGACCTCAATCAGCCCCAGCATTTT.

This clone was observed once. The chain has TRBV5-8 and TRBJ1-5; a weak D match, TRBD1 (5 bases). Deletions cut 3 bases from V and 5 bases from J, with 12 bases between. The germline V gene has CDR1 SGHTS and CDR2 YDEGEE. This CDR3 contains 14 residues. The CDR3, as DNA: TGTGCCAGCAGCTCCGGGACCGCAGATCAGCCCCAGCATTTT. As protein: CASSSGTADQPQHF.

The rearrangement joins TRBV9 to TRBJ1-1; TRBD1 might be the D (6 bases). The CDR3 totals 15 residues. Between the trimmed V and J ends, which lost 0 bases and 6 bases, there was a span of 15 bases. Germline CDR1 reads SGDLS; CDR2 reads YYNGEE. In DNA form, the CDR3 reads TGTGCCAGCAGCGTAGAGGGGGGAGTAAGGCCTGAAGCTTTCTTT. Translation gives CASSVEGGVRPEAFF.

This clone was seen a single time. The V call is TRBV5-6, the J call TRBJ2-1; 10 nucleotides align to TRBD1. The CDR3 loop spans 15 amino acids. The V segment lost 4 bases and the J segment 4 bases; nucleotides outside the gene matches: 5. Germline CDR1 is SGHDT and CDR2 is YYEEEE. The DNA for the CDR3 is TGTGCCAGCAGCCACGACAGGGGGCTTTACAATGAGCAGTTCTTC. It translates to CASSHDRGLYNEQFF.

The chain recombines TRBV6-1 with TRBJ2-1; 9 bases align to TRBD2. Germline V lookup: CDR1 MNHNS, CDR2 SASEGT. V was pared by 4 bases and J by 3 bases, with 4 bases of the junction left unmatched. The CDR3 totals 15 residues. The CDR3 spells CASSGLAERYNEQFF. The DNA for the CDR3 is TGTGCCAGCAGTGGACTAGCGGAGCGCTACAATGAGCAGTTCTTC.

With regard to this clone: Other DNA sequences in the same sample also yield this CDR3. The CDR3 sequence is CASSFLAGNSYNEQFF. In DNA, the CDR3 is TGTGCCAGCAGTTTTTTAGCGGGGAACTCCTACAATGAGCAGTTCTTC. The chain is built from TRBV27 and TRBJ2-1, with 8 nucleotides matching TRBD2. Trimming at V came to 3 bases and at J to 0 bases, leaving 4 bases not matched to a gene. Germline V lookup: CDR1 MNHEY, CDR2 SMNVEV (reference sequence). The CDR3 totals 16 residues.

The chain is built from TRBV19 and TRBJ2-1; no reliable D call. Germline-derived CDR1 and CDR2 are LNHDA and SQIVND (reference sequence). The CDR3 spans 12 residues. V lost 3 bases and J 2 bases, leaving 2 bases between the germline ends. CDR3 in DNA: TGTGCCAGTAGTATGGCCTACAATGAGCAGTTCTTC. Translating gives CASSMAYNEQFF.

DNA for the CDR3: TGTGCCAGCAGCCGGGGACAGGGGACCGGGGAGCTGTTTTTT. It specifies CASSRGQGTGELFF. This chain uses TRBV7-3 with TRBJ2-2; the match to TRBD1 covers 10 bases. Germline V gene sequence: CDR1 SGHTA, CDR2 FQGTGA. V shed 5 bases and J 5 bases; nucleotides not matched to a gene: 2. The CDR3 covers 14 residues.

The chain employs TRBV12-5 and TRBJ1-1, with a possible D match to TRBD1 (6 bases). The germline CDR1 and CDR2 sequences are LGHNT and FRNRAP. The CDR3 runs to 14 residues. Trimming removed 0 bases from V and 6 bases from J, with 11 bases in between. The CDR3 sequence is CASGLVTGAAEAFF. The CDR3 DNA follows: TGTGCTAGTGGTTTGGTAACGGGGGCGGCTGAAGCTTTCTTT.

The rearrangement links TRBV2 to TRBJ2-7, with D perhaps matching TRBD1 or TRBD2 (5 bases each). CDR3 length: 15 residues. Per germline, CDR1 SNHLY and CDR2 FYNNEI. Trimming stripped 2 bases from V and 6 bases from J, with 17 bases between. CDR3 in amino acids: CASSELRGDYVEQYF. The CDR3 bases are TGTGCCAGCAGTGAATTACGGGGCGACTACGTCGAGCAGTACTTC.

This clone was detected only a few times. This chain connects TRBV7-2 to TRBJ2-7, with D possibly matching TRBD1 (6 bases). The CDR3 spans 14 residues. V lost 5 bases to trimming and J lost 1 base, with 12 bases between them. CDR1 and CDR2 from the germline V gene are SGHTA and FQGNSA. In DNA form, the CDR3 reads TGTGCCAGCAGCCTTACAGGGTGGTCCTACGAGCAGTACTTC. Translating it yields CASSLTGWSYEQYF.

In its sample, this clone was seen a few times. V usage is TRBV2 and J usage is TRBJ2-7; 7 nucleotides align to TRBD2. The germline V gene has CDR1 SNHLY and CDR2 FYNNEI. Trimming cost V 7 bases and J 4 bases; bases outside gene matches: 10. The CDR3 is 14 amino acids. The CDR3 reads CASKPSAGSYEQYF. The DNA of the CDR3 is TGTGCCAGCAAACCCTCAGCGGGGAGTTACGAGCAGTACTTC.

The chain has TRBV6-1 and TRBJ2-3, with 10 bases fitting TRBD1. Germline CDR1 reads MNHNS; CDR2 reads SASEGT. V lost 4 bases and J lost 8; bases outside the gene matches: 6. The CDR3 runs 14 residues. CDR3 region: CASSGQGAVGTQYF. The DNA of the CDR3 is TGTGCCAGCAGTGGACAGGGGGCGGTGGGTACGCAGTATTTT.

The J gene is TRBJ1-5, the V gene TRBV4-1, with a tentative D call TRBD1 (5 bases). CDR1 and CDR2 from the germline V gene are MGHRA and YSYEKL. The CDR3 extends over 14 amino acids. Deletions cut 2 bases from V and 6 bases from J, with 11 bases between. CDR3 coding DNA: TGCGCCAGCAGCCAATGGGACCCCCGTCAGCCCCAGCATTTT. Protein sequence: CASSQWDPRQPQHF.

The chain combines TRBV7-8 with TRBJ2-7; the match to TRBD2 covers 9 bases. From germline, CDR1 is SGHVS and CDR2 FQNEAQ. This CDR3 is 15 amino acids long. J was trimmed by 3 bases and V by 2 bases; bases with no gene match: 5. CDR3 sequence (DNA): TGTGCCAGCAGCTTAAACGGACTAGCGAGCTACGAGCAGTACTTC. It is translated as CASSLNGLASYEQYF.

The J gene is TRBJ1-2, the V gene TRBV19; D not certain. Germline V lookup: CDR1 LNHDA, CDR2 SQIVND (reference sequence). This CDR3 spans 14 amino acids. V was clipped by 3 bases and J by 4 bases, with 12 bases between them. CDR3 region: CASSISPAFYGYTF. The CDR3 DNA follows: TGTGCCAGTAGTATTTCGCCAGCGTTCTATGGCTACACCTTC.

The chain links TRBV5-6 to TRBJ2-7; 7 positions agree with TRBD1. V was pared by 4 bases and J by 7 bases, with 17 bases of the junction left unmatched. The CDR3 loop spans 16 amino acids. The germline V gene encodes CDR1 SGHDT and CDR2 YYEEEE. The CDR3 bases are TGTGCCAGCAGCATTTCTCCGGGACAGTCCGCTGGGGAGCAGTACTTC. It encodes CASSISPGQSAGEQYF.

This clone has only one observation. V gene TRBV7-2 combines with J gene TRBJ2-1; the D is unclear. Deletions cut 3 bases from V and 9 bases from J, with 12 bases between. This CDR3 is 13 amino acids long. CDR1 is SGHTA, CDR2 FQGNSA, per germline. The CDR3 DNA reads TGTGCCAGCAGCTTGCGCTTGCAGAGTGAGCAGTTCTTC. Its translation is CASSLRLQSEQFF.

As to this clone: One end of the junction varies from germline; a read error may be responsible. V usage is TRBV7-9 and J usage is TRBJ2-7; TRBD1 might be the D (6 bases). The CDR3 contains 12 residues. Germline V gives CDR1 SEHNR, CDR2 FQNEAQ (reference sequence). CDR3: CASSLGGDTAAF. CDR3 nucleotide sequence: TGTGCCAGCAGCTTAGGAGGGGACACTGCAGCCTTC.

This clone was counted between two and nine times. The chain couples TRBV5-1 to TRBJ2-5; D perhaps matches TRBD2 (5 bases). This CDR3 is built from 16 residues. Germline values: CDR1 SGHRS, CDR2 YFSETQ. V lost 4 bases and J lost 5, with 21 bases in between. CDR3 sequence: CASSRPIEGYDETQYF. CDR3 coding DNA: TGCGCCAGCAGCCGGCCTATAGAGGGATATGATGAGACCCAGTACTTC.

Only a few counts were recorded for this clone. The rearrangement uses TRBV5-1 and TRBJ1-2; unclear D gene. The CDR3 contains 13 residues. V lost 3 bases and J lost 6, with 12 bases in between. Germline V gene sequence: CDR1 SGHRS, CDR2 YFSETQ. CDR3 sequence reads: CASSSGYYDGYTF. As DNA, the CDR3 is TGCGCCAGCAGCTCCGGATATTACGATGGCTACACCTTC.

This clone occurred once. The chain combines TRBV28 with TRBJ1-5; D remains ambiguous. Trimming took 1 base from V and 7 from J, leaving 11 bases between them. CDR1 MDHEN and CDR2 SYDVKM come from the germline V gene. The CDR3 runs to 14 residues. The CDR3 DNA follows: TGTGCCAGCAGTTTATTGTCGGCGGTACAGCCCCAGCATTTT. Its translation is CASSLLSAVQPQHF. The complete variable domain, with remaining parts taken from reference TRBV28 and TRBJ1-5, reads DVKVTQSSRYLVKRTGEKVFLECVQDMDHENMFWYRQDPGLGLRLIYFSYDVKMKEKGDIPEGYSVSREKKERFSLILESASTNQTSMYLCASSLLSAVQPQHFGDGTRLSIL.